This entry is about one T cell receptor beta chain. The CDR3 covers 15 residues. Germline lookup yields CDR1 SQVTM and CDR2 ANQGSEA. Unmatched junction bases numbered 12, after V lost 7 bases and J lost 5 bases. The data stem from a study of blood T cell repertoires in COVID-19. The repertoire was sequenced with immunoSEQ multiplex PCR; TCRdb's copy has only in-frame clones and lacks some. In the table there are roughly 250,000 clones, 85% to 90% of which are singletons. The V gene is TRBV29-1, the J gene TRBJ2-3, with TRBD2 matching 10 bases. This sequence originates from a man aged 35 to 55 who had recovered from COVID-19. Sequenced sample: PBMCs or T cells enriched from blood (not recorded which). The CDR3 sequence is CSGSNIAGGRDTQYF. The DNA of the CDR3 is TGCAGCGGATCCAATATAGCGGGAGGAAGAGATACGCAGTATTTT.